These 27 T cell receptor beta chains originate from one sample sequenced in a study of cytomegalovirus exposure and HLA in healthy donors. The PCR made use of 60 Vbeta and 13 Jbeta primers. This table comes from immunoSEQ multiplex PCR, and its TCRdb copy is limited to in-frame clones, with some not included. Among fewer than 100,000 clones listed, about 78% were seen once. Specimen: PBMCs. The receptors were gathered from a male donor in good health and CMV-seronegative.

In its sample, this clone was seen once. V and J are TRBV5-6 and TRBJ2-2; maybe TRBD1 (6 bases). The CDR3 is 16 residues long. CDR1 is SGHDT, CDR2 YYEEEE, per germline. The V end was cut by 2 bases, the J end by 0 bases, with 11 bases between. CDR3 bases: TGTGCCAGCAGCTTCAAGGCAGGGGCGAACACCGGGGAGCTGTTTTTT. Translated, it gives CASSFKAGANTGELFF.

V is TRBV7-3 and J is TRBJ2-2, with TRBD2 identical over 9 bases. CDR1 is SGHTA and CDR2 is FQGTGA in the germline V gene. The CDR3 runs 15 residues. J was trimmed by 1 base and V by 3 bases; bases with no gene match: 0. CDR3 coding DNA: TGTGCCAGCAGCTTGACTAGCGGGAACACCGGGGAGCTGTTTTTT. It encodes CASSLTSGNTGELFF.

This clone appeared a single time. This chain joins TRBV28 and TRBJ2-2; D possibly corresponds to TRBD1 (6 bases). The V and J ends lost 3 bases and 4 bases respectively, with 12 bases between them. Germline-derived CDR1 and CDR2 are MDHEN and SYDVKM. The CDR3 contains 15 residues. CDR3 DNA: TGTGCCAGCAGTTTTGCCAGGGGCGGCACCGGGGAGCTGTTTTTT. Its protein is CASSFARGGTGELFF.

This clone was observed a handful of times. The chain couples TRBV27 to TRBJ2-7, with D uncertain. Germline CDR1 MNHEY, CDR2 SMNVEV (reference sequence). The germline V and J ends were trimmed by 6 bases and 0 bases, with 9 bases remaining between them. The CDR3 extends over 13 amino acids. The CDR3 protein is CASSNSGSYEQYF. The CDR3 DNA reads TGTGCCAGCAGCAACTCTGGCTCCTACGAGCAGTACTTC.

V is TRBV6-1 and J is TRBJ2-2; D remains ambiguous. The CDR3 is 13 residues long. V was trimmed by 7 bases and J by 4 bases, leaving 10 bases between them. Germline V CDR1 and CDR2: MNHNS, SASEGT. The CDR3 coding sequence is TGTGCCAGCATCCCCCCGGGCACCGGGGAGCTGTTTTTT. Translation gives CASIPPGTGELFF.

This clone occurred a few times. The chain links TRBV11-3 to TRBJ2-7; 7 nucleotides match TRBD2. Germline CDR1 reads SGHNT; CDR2 reads YENEEA. The CDR3 runs 15 residues. Losses at the gene ends were 5 bases for V and 2 bases for J; bases not matched to a gene: 9. The CDR3 nucleotides read TGTGCCAGCAGCCCGGGAGGTGGGGGGACCTACGAGCAGTACTTC. Translating gives CASSPGGGGTYEQYF. Drawing the rest from reference TRBV11-3 and TRBJ2-7, the complete variable domain is EAGVVQSPRYKIIEKKQPVAFWCNPISGHNTLYWYLQNLGQGPELLIRYENEEAVDDSQLPKDRFSAERLKGVDSTLKIQPAELGDSAVYLCASSPGGGGTYEQYFGPGTRLTVT.

V usage is TRBV7-9 and J usage is TRBJ2-3; D not certain. Between the trimmed V and J ends, which lost 5 bases and 3 bases, there was a span of 15 bases. Germline values: CDR1 SEHNR, CDR2 FQNEAQ (reference sequence). This CDR3 comprises 15 residues. The CDR3 DNA reads as TGTGCCAGCAGCCCCCCCCGACATGCAACAGATACGCAGTATTTT. Encoded protein: CASSPPRHATDTQYF.

This clone was found a few times. The chain recombines TRBV5-4 with TRBJ1-3, with D unresolved. The V and J ends lost 0 bases and 2 bases respectively, with 9 bases between them. The CDR3 consists of 15 residues. Germline values: CDR1 SGHNT, CDR2 YYREEE (reference sequence). CDR3 DNA: TGTGCCAGCAGCTTGGTCGGCGGGGCTGGAAACACCATATATTTT. Translating gives CASSLVGGAGNTIYF.

The rearrangement uses TRBV11-2 and TRBJ2-5; D is perhaps TRBD2 (6 bases). The CDR3 covers 15 residues. Trimming stripped 3 bases from V and 0 bases from J, with 11 bases between. CDR1 is SGHAT and CDR2 is FQNNGV in the germline V gene. CDR3 in DNA: TGTGCCAGCAGCTTGGGGACTCTGTACCAAGAGACCCAGTACTTC. Translated: CASSLGTLYQETQYF.

The V gene is TRBV6-5, the J gene TRBJ2-3; 8 nucleotides align to TRBD2. The CDR3 extends over 14 amino acids. Looked up from germline, CDR1 is MNHEY and CDR2 is SVGAGI. J gave up 5 bases and V 5 bases, and 6 bases lay outside the gene matches. The CDR3, as DNA: TGTGCCAGCAGTCAAGGACTAGCTTTAGATACGCAGTATTTT. Translating gives CASSQGLALDTQYF.

V gene TRBV2 combines with J gene TRBJ2-3, with 7 bases lining up with TRBD2. Germline CDR1 is SNHLY and CDR2 is FYNNEI. V lost 7 bases and J lost 1; bases outside the gene matches: 17. CDR3 length equals 18 residues. The CDR3 loop is CASIGREWGKNRTDTQYF. The CDR3 DNA reads as TGTGCCAGCATCGGGCGGGAGTGGGGGAAGAATCGCACAGATACGCAGTATTTT.

The chain is built from TRBV9 and TRBJ2-2, with a possible D match to TRBD1 (6 bases). The CDR3 consists of 15 residues. The V and J ends lost 3 bases and 5 bases respectively, with 14 bases between them. The germline CDR1 and CDR2 sequences are SGDLS and YYNGEE. CDR3 nucleotides: TGTGCCAGCAGCGCATCAGGGGTGGGTACCGGGGAGCTGTTTTTT. As protein: CASSASGVGTGELFF. Supplemented by reference TRBV9 and TRBJ2-2, the full variable domain reads DSGVTQTPKHLITATGQRVTLRCSPRSGDLSVYWYQQSLDQGLQFLIQYYNGEERAKGNILERFSAQQFPDLHSELNLSSLELGDSALYFCASSASGVGTGELFFGEGSRLTVL.

V and J are TRBV18 and TRBJ2-2, with 9 bases aligning to TRBD1. V shed 3 bases and J 6 bases; nucleotides not matched to a gene: 11. Germline CDR1 KGHSH, CDR2 LQKENI. The CDR3 totals 17 residues. Here the CDR3 reads CASSPRGQGISAGELFF. The CDR3 bases are TGTGCCAGCTCACCCCGCGGACAGGGGATTTCGGCCGGGGAGCTGTTTTTT.

The chain recombines TRBV19 with TRBJ2-7; perhaps TRBD1 as D (6 bases). Trimming took off 3 bases at V and 2 bases at J, with 14 bases between the two ends. Germline lookup yields CDR1 LNHDA and CDR2 SQIVND (reference sequence). The CDR3 has 15 residues. The CDR3 loop is CASSISDSGAYEQYF. The CDR3 DNA is TGTGCCAGTAGTATTTCGGACAGTGGAGCCTACGAGCAGTACTTC.

On this clone: At one boundary the junction diverges from the germline segment, which might be a read error. The gene calls are TRBV30 and TRBJ1-2; D gene uncertain. This CDR3 has 13 residues. Germline loops: CDR1 GTSNPN, CDR2 SVGIG (reference sequence). The CDR3 loop reads CAWNVVANYGYPF. The CDR3 coding sequence is TGTGCCTGGAATGTGGTAGCTAACTATGGCTACCCCTTC.

The V call is TRBV30, the J call TRBJ1-1, with D possibly matching TRBD1 (6 bases). The germline V and J ends were trimmed by 3 bases and 5 bases, with 19 bases remaining between them. In germline, CDR1 is GTSNPN, CDR2 SVGIG (reference sequence). This CDR3 has 15 residues. This CDR3 reads CAWRTTTGFWTEAFF. The CDR3 coding sequence is TGTGCCTGGAGGACAACTACAGGGTTTTGGACTGAAGCTTTCTTT.

This rearrangement joins TRBV2 to TRBJ1-3; 8 nucleotides agree with TRBD1. The CDR3 runs to 15 residues. V was clipped by 6 bases and J by 1 base; unmatched bases: 5. Germline CDR1 and CDR2: SNHLY and FYNNEI. The CDR3 loop reads CASSDDRGSGNTIYF. The CDR3 DNA follows: TGTGCCAGCAGCGATGACAGGGGTTCTGGAAACACCATATATTTT.

This clone has more than one count but fewer than ten. The chain couples TRBV5-1 to TRBJ1-1, with D possibly matching TRBD1 (6 bases). Germline V gives CDR1 SGHRS, CDR2 YFSETQ. The CDR3 contains 13 residues. V lost 4 bases and J lost 7, with 14 bases in between. The CDR3 DNA follows: TGCGCCAGCAGCCTCGACCTGACAGGTGAAGCTTTCTTT. This codes for CASSLDLTGEAFF.

The rearrangement links TRBV13 to TRBJ2-7, with 7 nucleotides matching TRBD1. This CDR3 has 16 residues. The germline V gene has CDR1 PRHDT and CDR2 FYEKMQ (reference sequence). Trimming cost V 1 base and J 0 bases; bases outside gene matches: 6. CDR3 nucleotide sequence: TGTGCCAGCAGCTTAGTGGGACAGCCGTACTCCTACGAGCAGTACTTC. Its protein product is CASSLVGQPYSYEQYF.

The chain employs TRBV5-8 and TRBJ1-1; 8 nucleotides line up with TRBD1. V dropped 0 bases and J dropped 5; count of bases not matched to a gene: 3. CDR3 length equals 14 residues. Germline V gives CDR1 SGHTS, CDR2 YDEGEE. This chain's CDR3 is CASSLARGLTEAFF. The CDR3 DNA is TGTGCCAGCAGCTTGGCCAGGGGGCTGACTGAAGCTTTCTTT.

The J gene is TRBJ2-2, the V gene TRBV7-2; 10 bases are a match to TRBD2. Germline CDR1 reads SGHTA; CDR2 reads FQGNSA. The CDR3 is 19 amino acids. After removal of 1 base from V and 0 bases from J, the junction contained 8 bases not matched to a gene. The CDR3 loop reads CASSLVASGRRTNTGELFF. Here the CDR3 DNA reads TGTGCCAGCAGCTTAGTGGCTAGCGGGAGACGGACGAACACCGGGGAGCTGTTTTTT.

This clone was detected only once. The rearrangement uses TRBV18 and TRBJ1-2; D uncertain. The CDR3 covers 14 residues. Trimming took 3 bases from V and 0 from J, leaving 8 bases between them. CDR1 is KGHSH and CDR2 is LQKENI in the germline V gene. This CDR3 reads CASSPAATNYGYTF. Here the CDR3 DNA reads TGTGCCAGCTCACCCGCAGCGACTAACTATGGCTACACCTTC.

V and J are TRBV6-5 and TRBJ1-2; 7 bases match TRBD1. The germline CDR1 and CDR2 sequences are MNHEY and SVGAGI. The V segment lost 5 bases and the J segment 7 bases; nucleotides outside the gene matches: 10. The CDR3 loop spans 14 amino acids. The CDR3 reads CASSGQTGPFGYTF. The CDR3 DNA reads TGTGCCAGCAGTGGCCAGACAGGGCCCTTTGGCTACACCTTC.

Regarding this clone: Compared with germline, one end of the junction differs, possibly owing to a read error. The chain uses TRBV6-1 and TRBJ1-2, with 8 bases fitting TRBD1. Germline V gene data show CDR1 as MNHNS and CDR2 as SASEGT. This CDR3 is built from 14 residues. Here the CDR3 reads CASTLDRGAYGYPF. In DNA, the CDR3 is TGTGCCAGCACTTTAGACAGGGGAGCCTATGGCTACCCCTTC.

V usage is TRBV2 and J usage is TRBJ2-6; a weak D match, TRBD2 (6 bases). V lost 2 bases and J lost 3, with 11 bases in between. CDR3 length: 16 residues. Germline CDR1 and CDR2: SNHLY and FYNNEI. CDR3 residues: CASSEFRDFGANVLTF. As DNA, the CDR3 is TGTGCCAGCAGTGAATTTAGGGACTTTGGGGCCAACGTCCTGACTTTC.

The V call is TRBV19, the J call TRBJ1-1, with D unresolved. The CDR3 runs to 12 residues. The germline V and J ends were trimmed by 8 bases and 4 bases, with 11 bases remaining between them. Germline CDR1 and CDR2: LNHDA and SQIVND (reference sequence). The CDR3: CASSAFSTEAFF. In DNA form, the CDR3 reads TGTGCCAGTTCCGCGTTTAGCACTGAAGCTTTCTTT.

V and J are TRBV4-3 and TRBJ2-3; TRBD1 is a possible D gene (5 bases). The CDR3 totals 15 residues. With 4 bases removed from V and 0 bases from J, the gap between germline ends came to 11 bases. Per the germline V gene, CDR1 is LGHNA and CDR2 is YSLEER. CDR3 sequence (DNA): TGCGCCAGCAGCCGGGGCCTACCTAGCACAGATACGCAGTATTTT. It codes for CASSRGLPSTDTQYF.